The subject of this entry is one T cell receptor beta chain. Its antigen is unidentified. Sequencing used immunoSEQ multiplex PCR; TCRdb keeps in-frame clones, though not all of them. The repertoire has about 75,000 clones, about nine tenths of them found once; the top ten carry 18%. The data are from a study of T cell responses to AZD1222 COVID-19 vaccine. Points from the study as a whole: The sample set comprised mostly white British donors with more females, and clonal diversity was possibly underestimated. Among those given AZD1222, only 6 or 7 were seropositive at baseline. Sampling that yielded the repertoires occurred only after the peak T cell response.

CDR3 length: 14 amino acids. The germline V gene has CDR1 SQVTM and CDR2 ANQGSEA. The V gene lost 0 bases and the J gene lost 6 bases, with 12 bases spanning the gap. The chain combines TRBV29-1 with TRBJ1-5, with D uncertain. The TCR was taken from an adult who received the AZD1222 COVID-19 vaccine. Sequencing used peripheral blood, obtained 28 days after the second AZD1222 dose. This CDR3 is CSVEESGVGQPQHF. The CDR3 DNA is TGCAGCGTTGAAGAGTCGGGTGTGGGTCAGCCCCAGCATTTT.